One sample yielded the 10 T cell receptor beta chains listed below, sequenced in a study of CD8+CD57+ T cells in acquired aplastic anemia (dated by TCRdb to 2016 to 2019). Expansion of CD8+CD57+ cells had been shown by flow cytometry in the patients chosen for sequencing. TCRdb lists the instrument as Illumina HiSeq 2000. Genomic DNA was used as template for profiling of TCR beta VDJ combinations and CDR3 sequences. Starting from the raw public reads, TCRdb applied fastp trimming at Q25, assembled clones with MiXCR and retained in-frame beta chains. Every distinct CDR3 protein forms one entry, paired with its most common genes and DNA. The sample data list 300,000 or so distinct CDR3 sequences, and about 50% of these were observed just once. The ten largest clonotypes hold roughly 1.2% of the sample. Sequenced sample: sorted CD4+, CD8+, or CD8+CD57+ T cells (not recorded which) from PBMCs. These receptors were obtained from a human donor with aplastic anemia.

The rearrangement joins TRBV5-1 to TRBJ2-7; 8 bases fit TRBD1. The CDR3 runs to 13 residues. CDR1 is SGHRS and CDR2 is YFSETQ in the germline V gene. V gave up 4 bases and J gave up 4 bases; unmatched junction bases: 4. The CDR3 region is CASSGTGTYEQYF. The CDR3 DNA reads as TGCGCCAGCAGCGGGACAGGCACTTACGAGCAGTACTTC.

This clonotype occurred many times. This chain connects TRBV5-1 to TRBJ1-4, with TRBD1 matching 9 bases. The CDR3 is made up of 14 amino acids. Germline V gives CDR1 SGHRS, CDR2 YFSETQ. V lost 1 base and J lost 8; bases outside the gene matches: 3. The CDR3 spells CASSLWDRDEKLFF. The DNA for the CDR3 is TGCGCCAGCAGCTTGTGGGACAGGGACGAAAAACTGTTTTTT.

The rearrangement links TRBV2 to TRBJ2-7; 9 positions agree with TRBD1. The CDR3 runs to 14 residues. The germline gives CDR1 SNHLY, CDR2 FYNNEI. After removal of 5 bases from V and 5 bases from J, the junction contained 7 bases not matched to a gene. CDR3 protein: CASSPGTGSHEQYF. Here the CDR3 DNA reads TGTGCCAGCAGTCCCGGGACAGGGAGCCACGAGCAGTACTTC. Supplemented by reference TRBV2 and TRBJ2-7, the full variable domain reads EPEVTQTPSHQVTQMGQEVILRCVPISNHLYFYWYRQILGQKVEFLVSFYNNEISEKSEIFDDQFSVERPDGSNFTLKIRSTKLEDSAMYFCASSPGTGSHEQYFGPGTRLTVT.

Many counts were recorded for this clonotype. CDR3 nucleotides: TGCGCCAGCAGTGAGTCTAGCGGATTCACAGATACGCAGTATTTT. Translated, it gives CASSESSGFTDTQYF. The rearrangement uses TRBV10-1 and TRBJ2-3, with D perhaps TRBD2 (6 bases). This CDR3 is 15 amino acids long. Germline-derived CDR1 and CDR2 are WNHNN and SYGVQD (reference sequence). Trimming removed 0 bases at V and 2 bases at J, with 9 bases between.

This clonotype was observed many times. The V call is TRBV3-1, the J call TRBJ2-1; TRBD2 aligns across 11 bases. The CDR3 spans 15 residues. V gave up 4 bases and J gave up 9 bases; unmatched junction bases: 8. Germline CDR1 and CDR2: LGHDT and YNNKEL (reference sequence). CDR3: CASSRVAGGASEQFF. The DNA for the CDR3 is TGTGCCAGCAGCCGCGTAGCGGGAGGGGCCAGTGAGCAGTTCTTC.

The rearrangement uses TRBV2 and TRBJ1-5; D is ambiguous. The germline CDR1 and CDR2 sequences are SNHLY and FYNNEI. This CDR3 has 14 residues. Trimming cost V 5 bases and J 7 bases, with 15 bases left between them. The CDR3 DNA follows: TGTGCCAGCAGTTCGGGGAGTCGAAAACAGCCCCAGCATTTT. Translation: CASSSGSRKQPQHF.

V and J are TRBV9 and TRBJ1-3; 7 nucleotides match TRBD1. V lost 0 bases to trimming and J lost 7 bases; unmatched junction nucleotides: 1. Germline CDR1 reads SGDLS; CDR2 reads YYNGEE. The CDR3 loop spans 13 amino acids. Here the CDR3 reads CASSVVGQNTIYF. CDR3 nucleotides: TGTGCCAGCAGCGTAGTGGGACAGAACACCATATATTTT.

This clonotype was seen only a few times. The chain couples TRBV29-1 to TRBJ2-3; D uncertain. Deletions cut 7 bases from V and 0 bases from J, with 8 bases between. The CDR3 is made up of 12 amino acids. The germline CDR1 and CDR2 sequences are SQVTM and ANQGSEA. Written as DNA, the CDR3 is TGCAGCGGCACGACTAGCACAGATACGCAGTATTTT. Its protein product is CSGTTSTDTQYF.

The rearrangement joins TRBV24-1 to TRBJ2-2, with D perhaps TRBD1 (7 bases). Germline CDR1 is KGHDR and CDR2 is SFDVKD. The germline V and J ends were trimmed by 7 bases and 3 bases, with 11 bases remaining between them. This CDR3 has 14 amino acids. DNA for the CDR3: TGTGCCACCAGAGGCAGGGGGGACACCGGGGAGCTGTTTTTT. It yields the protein CATRGRGDTGELFF.

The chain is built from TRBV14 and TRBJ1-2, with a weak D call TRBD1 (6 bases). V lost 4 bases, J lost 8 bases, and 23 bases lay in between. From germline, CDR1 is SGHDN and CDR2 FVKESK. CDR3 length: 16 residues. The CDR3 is CASSLRGVGANRGYTF. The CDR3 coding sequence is TGTGCCAGCAGCCTCCGAGGCGTGGGGGCTAATAGGGGCTACACCTTC.